The source of this TCR beta chain is a study of Ad26.COV2.S vaccination and SARS-CoV-2 variants. General study findings and limits: Spike-specific TCR breadth ran higher among vaccine recipients than placebo recipients. Possible underestimation of total T cell responses by the TCR breadth and depth analyses was noted.

Noted treatment: some 20 received Ad26.COV2.S at low or high dose, single or two shots; roughly 5 received placebo; per-sample allocation not given. Day 63 after the first injection of vaccine or placebo was the sampling time. In the vaccine, an Ad26 vector expressed the SARS-CoV-2 spike of the Wuhan strain. Produced via immunoSEQ multiplex PCR; TCRdb's table is partial and in-frame only. Of around 450,000 clones in the sample, about 88% are singletons; the top ten hold 1.5% to 2%. As concerns this clone: Its antigen is currently unknown.

The origin of this receptor is a person between 18 and 60 years old who received the Ad26.COV2.S COVID-19 vaccine or a placebo. The sample was peripheral blood, taken in a trial of Ad26.COV2.S vaccine versus placebo.

The CDR3 DNA sequence: TGTGCCAGCAGCGTACTAAAAGGGGGCCCGTATGGCTACACCTTC. Encoded protein: CASSVLKGGPYGYTF. This chain joins TRBV9 and TRBJ1-2; TRBD1 matches 7 bases. Germline V lookup: CDR1 SGDLS, CDR2 YYNGEE. This CDR3 region has 15 residues. With V trimmed by 1 base and J by 5 bases, 8 bases remained unmatched.